This TCR beta chain derives from a study of T cells in Graves' hyperthyroidism and ophthalmopathy. Amplification of TCR beta CDR3 regions used RNA as the template. A first-round RT-PCR of the TCR CDR3 used the HTBI primer set. MiXCR was run by TCRdb on the multiplex PCR reads, yielding one entry per CDR3 protein. The table has 300,000 or so distinct CDR3 sequences, roughly 15% seen once. The sample holds a few counts of this clonotype. CDR3 length: 13 amino acids. With V trimmed by 7 bases and J by 6 bases, 5 bases remained unmatched. Germline CDR1 and CDR2: MNHNS and SASEGT. Sequencing was carried out using blood. This chain links TRBV6-1 with TRBJ1-1; TRBD1 matches 10 bases. The receptor's source is a man aged 25 to 45 with Graves' hyperthyroidism. The CDR3 nucleotides read TGTGCCAGCACCCGACAGGGGGCCTCTGAAGCTTTCTTT. Protein: CASTRQGASEAFF.